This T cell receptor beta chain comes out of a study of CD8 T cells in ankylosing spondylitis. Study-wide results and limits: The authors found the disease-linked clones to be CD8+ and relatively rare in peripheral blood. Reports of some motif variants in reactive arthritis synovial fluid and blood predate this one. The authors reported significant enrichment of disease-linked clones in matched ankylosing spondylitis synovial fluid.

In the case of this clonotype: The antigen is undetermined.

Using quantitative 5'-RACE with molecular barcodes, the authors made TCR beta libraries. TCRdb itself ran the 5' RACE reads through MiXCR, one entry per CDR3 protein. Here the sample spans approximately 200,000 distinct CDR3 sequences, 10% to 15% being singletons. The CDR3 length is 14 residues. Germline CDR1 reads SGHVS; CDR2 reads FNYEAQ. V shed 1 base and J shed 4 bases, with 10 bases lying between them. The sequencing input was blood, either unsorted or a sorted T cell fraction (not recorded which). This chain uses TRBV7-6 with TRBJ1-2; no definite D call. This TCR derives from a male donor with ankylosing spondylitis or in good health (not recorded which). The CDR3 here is CASSLGSPSYGYTF. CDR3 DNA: TGTGCCAGCAGCTTAGGATCCCCCAGCTATGGCTACACCTTC.